The following is a T cell receptor beta chain sequence with its context. The CDR3 runs 14 residues. CDR1 is MNHEY and CDR2 is SMNVEV in the germline V gene (reference sequence). The J segment lost 3 bases and the V segment lost 6 bases, leaving 4 bases of the junction unmatched. Per the authors' pipeline: For nucleated cells, counts were estimated from reference gene primer amplification. Here immunoSEQ multiplex PCR was the method, and the copy in TCRdb shows in-frame clones only, minus some. Clone size and V and J calls were adopted from that table, with D and trimming inferred from the DNA. The table records approximately 160,000 clones, about 83% of them present only once. These data originate in a study of blood T cell repertoires in COVID-19. Study-level information: COVID-19 samples from acute and convalescent phases originated in the United States, Italy and Spain. The cDNA or gDNA used as material had been derived from T cells, B-cell-depleted T cells, or PBMCs.

Sequenced input: peripheral blood. The chain uses TRBV27 and TRBJ2-5, with 10 positions matching TRBD2. This sequence was found in a man aged 55 to 69 with acute or convalescent COVID-19. Here the CDR3 reads CASSRTSGEETQYF. Here the CDR3 DNA reads TGTGCCAGCAGCCGCACTAGCGGGGAAGAGACCCAGTACTTC.